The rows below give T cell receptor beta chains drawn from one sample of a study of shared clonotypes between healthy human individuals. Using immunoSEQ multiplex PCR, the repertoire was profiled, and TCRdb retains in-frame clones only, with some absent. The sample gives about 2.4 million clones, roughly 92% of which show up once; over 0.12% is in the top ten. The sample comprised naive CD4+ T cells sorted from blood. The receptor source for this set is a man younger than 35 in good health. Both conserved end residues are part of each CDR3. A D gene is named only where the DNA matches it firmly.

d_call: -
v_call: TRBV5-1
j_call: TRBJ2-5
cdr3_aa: CASSQASQETQYF
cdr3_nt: TGCGCCAGCAGCCAGGCCAGCCAAGAGACCCAGTACTTC

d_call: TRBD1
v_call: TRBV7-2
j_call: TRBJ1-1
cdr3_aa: CASSRGQGNTEAFF
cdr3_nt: TGTGCCAGCAGCAGGGGACAGGGGAACACTGAAGCTTTCTTT

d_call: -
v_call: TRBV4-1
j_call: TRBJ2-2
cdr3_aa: CASSPTGQFHGELFF
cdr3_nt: TGCGCCAGCAGCCCCACTGGACAGTTTCACGGGGAGCTGTTTTTT

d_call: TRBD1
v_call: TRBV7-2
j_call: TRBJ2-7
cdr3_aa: CASSNRTGYEQYF
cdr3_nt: TGTGCCAGCAGCAACCGGACAGGCTACGAGCAGTACTTC

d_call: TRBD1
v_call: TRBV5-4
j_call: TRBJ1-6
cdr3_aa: CASRPGGEVSSPLHF
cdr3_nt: TGTGCCAGCAGACCAGGGGGCGAGGTTTCTTCACCCCTCCACTTT

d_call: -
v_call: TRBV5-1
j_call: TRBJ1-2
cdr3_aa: CASSPSAEAGGYTF
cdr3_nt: TGCGCCAGCAGCCCCTCAGCCGAGGCTGGGGGCTACACCTTC

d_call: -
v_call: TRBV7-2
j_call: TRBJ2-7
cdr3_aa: CASSGRGAYEQYF
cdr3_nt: TGTGCCAGCAGCGGGAGAGGGGCCTACGAGCAGTACTTC

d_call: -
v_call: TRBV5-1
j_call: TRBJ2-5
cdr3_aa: CASSLASHQYF
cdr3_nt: TGCGCCAGCAGCTTGGCCTCACACCAGTACTTC

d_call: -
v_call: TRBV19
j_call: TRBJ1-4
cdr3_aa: CAGPYRGPKAEFNEKLFF
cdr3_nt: TGTGCCGGACCCTACCGGGGGCCAAAAGCGGAGTTTAATGAAAAACTGTTTTTT

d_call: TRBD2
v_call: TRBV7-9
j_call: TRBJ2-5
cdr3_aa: CASSSGLAGRQETQYF
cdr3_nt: TGTGCCAGCAGCTCGGGACTAGCGGGGCGCCAAGAGACCCAGTACTTC

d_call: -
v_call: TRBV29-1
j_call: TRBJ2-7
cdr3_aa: CSVVARFSYEQYF
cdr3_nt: TGCAGCGTTGTCGCCCGCTTCTCCTACGAGCAGTACTTC

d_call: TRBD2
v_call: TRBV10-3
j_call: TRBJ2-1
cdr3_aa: CAISHTSGEYNEQFF
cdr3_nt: TGTGCCATCAGTCATACTAGCGGGGAATACAATGAGCAGTTCTTC

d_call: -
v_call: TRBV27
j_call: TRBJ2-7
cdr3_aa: CASSLDYQRGPYEQYF
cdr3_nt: TGTGCCAGCAGTTTAGATTATCAAAGGGGTCCCTACGAGCAGTACTTC

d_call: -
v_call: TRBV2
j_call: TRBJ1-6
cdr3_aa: CASSEDQGIGSPLHF
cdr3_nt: TGTGCCAGCAGTGAGGATCAGGGGATAGGTTCACCCCTCCACTTT

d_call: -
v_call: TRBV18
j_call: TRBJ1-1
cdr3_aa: CASSPEPSNTEAFF
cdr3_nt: TGTGCCAGCTCACCAGAACCATCGAACACTGAAGCTTTCTTT

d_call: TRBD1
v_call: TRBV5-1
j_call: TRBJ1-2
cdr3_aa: CASTIGQGDGYTF
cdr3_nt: TGCGCCAGCACCATCGGACAGGGAGATGGCTACACCTTC